The 32 T cell receptor beta chains in this list originate from one sample, sequenced in a study of control samples from healthy donors and cancer patients. Sequencing used immunoSEQ multiplex PCR; TCRdb keeps in-frame clones, though not all of them. Of more than 70,000 clones listed, about nine tenths were seen once; the top ten hold approximately 18%. Sequencing used PBMCs. The receptors originated from a man in his sixties with lung cancer.

V gene TRBV6-1 combines with J gene TRBJ2-2; D not certain. Trimming removed 0 bases at V and 8 bases at J, with 13 bases between. The CDR3 length is 15 residues. Per the germline V gene, CDR1 is MNHNS and CDR2 is SASEGT. Written as DNA, the CDR3 is TGTGCCAGCAGTGAAGCTGGCCGCCTTATAGGGGAGCTGTTTTTT. This gives the protein CASSEAGRLIGELFF.

This clone was counted between two and nine times. V and J are TRBV11-3 and TRBJ1-4, with a weak D call TRBD1 (6 bases). The CDR3 extends over 16 amino acids. Trimming removed 1 base at V and 5 bases at J, with 14 bases between. Germline-derived CDR1 and CDR2 are SGHNT and YENEEA. CDR3 nucleotide sequence: TGTGCCAGCAGCTTAGGACTCCGGGACACCAATGAAAAACTGTTTTTT. Protein product: CASSLGLRDTNEKLFF. Variable domain in full (rest from reference TRBV11-3 and TRBJ1-4): EAGVVQSPRYKIIEKKQPVAFWCNPISGHNTLYWYLQNLGQGPELLIRYENEEAVDDSQLPKDRFSAERLKGVDSTLKIQPAELGDSAVYLCASSLGLRDTNEKLFFGSGTQLSVL.

V gene TRBV6-7 combines with J gene TRBJ2-7; weak D call: TRBD1 (5 bases). TRBV6-7 is classed as an ORF, of uncertain function. The CDR3 is made up of 16 amino acids. V lost 0 bases and J lost 4, with 16 bases in between. CDR3 loop: CASSYSKPAGRYEQYF. The CDR3 DNA follows: TGTGCCAGCAGTTACTCGAAACCGGCAGGGCGTTACGAGCAGTACTTC.

The chain couples TRBV5-4 to TRBJ2-1; 10 nucleotides align to TRBD1. The CDR3 loop spans 15 amino acids. CDR1 and CDR2 (germline): SGHNT, YYREEE (reference sequence). Trimming took 4 bases from V and 4 from J; bases not matched to a gene: 5. The CDR3 sequence is CASSTGQGGYNEQFF. Written as DNA, the CDR3 is TGTGCCAGCAGCACCGGACAGGGGGGTTACAATGAGCAGTTCTTC.

V is TRBV7-7 and J is TRBJ2-1; 7 nucleotides align to TRBD1. Germline V gene sequence: CDR1 SSHAT, CDR2 FNYEAQ (reference sequence). The CDR3 length is 15 residues. V shed 2 bases and J 9 bases; nucleotides not matched to a gene: 10. The CDR3 region is CASSLYPGTEAEQFF. DNA of the CDR3: TGTGCCAGCAGCTTATACCCCGGGACAGAGGCTGAGCAGTTCTTC.

The rearrangement links TRBV10-3 to TRBJ2-7; TRBD2 is a possible D gene (5 bases). Germline assignment: CDR1 ENHRY and CDR2 SYGVKD. This CDR3 has 13 amino acids. V gave up 1 base and J gave up 3 bases, with 7 bases separating them. CDR3 in DNA: TGTGCCATCAGTGAGTACCGGGGCTACGAGCAGTACGTC. Residues: CAISEYRGYEQYV.

The chain uses TRBV10-1 and TRBJ1-2, with D maybe TRBD1 (5 bases). V was shortened by 6 bases and J by 2 bases, with 13 bases between the two germline ends. This CDR3 is built from 14 residues. Germline V CDR1 and CDR2: WNHNN, SYGVQD (reference sequence). In nucleotides, the CDR3 is TGCGCCAGCAGCCAGGGACCAGGAAACTATGGCTACACCTTC. Amino acid sequence: CASSQGPGNYGYTF.

The chain recombines TRBV18 with TRBJ2-2, with 7 bases that match TRBD2. The CDR3 covers 16 residues. V lost 2 bases to trimming and J lost 4 bases; unmatched junction nucleotides: 7. Germline V gives CDR1 KGHSH, CDR2 LQKENI. The CDR3 loop reads CASSPFMPGGTGELFF. In DNA form, the CDR3 reads TGTGCCAGCTCACCATTTATGCCGGGGGGCACCGGGGAGCTGTTTTTT.

This clone was seen once. The V and J genes are TRBV11-2 and TRBJ2-1; TRBD1 matches at 9 bases. CDR1 SGHAT and CDR2 FQNNGV come from the germline V gene. Trimming removed 5 bases from V and 7 bases from J; junction bases left unmatched: 12. This CDR3 is built from 16 residues. DNA for the CDR3: TGTGCCAGCAGCATAAAATACAGGGGGCGTATGAATGAGCAGTTCTTC. Its protein is CASSIKYRGRMNEQFF.

This clone turned up a few times. The chain employs TRBV30 and TRBJ1-1; D might be TRBD1 (5 bases). The germline V gene encodes CDR1 GTSNPN and CDR2 SVGIG (reference sequence). V was pared by 2 bases and J by 5 bases, with 21 bases between. This CDR3 contains 16 residues. The CDR3 loop reads CAWSSLPGWGRTEAFF. CDR3 nucleotide sequence: TGTGCCTGGAGTTCCCTCCCGGGTTGGGGGAGGACTGAAGCTTTCTTT.

The chain has TRBV12-3 or TRBV12-4 and TRBJ2-7; the D gene is possibly TRBD1 (5 bases). The CDR3 has 13 residues. Trimming left V 4 bases short and J 2 bases short, with 9 bases between. The DNA for the CDR3 is TGTGCCAGCAGTTCGACAGTGACCTACGAGCAGTACGTC. Protein: CASSSTVTYEQYV.

The V and J genes are TRBV6-5 and TRBJ1-6; possible D gene TRBD1, 5 bases. The CDR3 is 14 residues long. Trimming removed 2 bases from V and 9 bases from J, with 11 bases in between. The V gene's germline CDR1 is MNHEY and CDR2 SVGAGI. CDR3 protein: CASSYADSASPLHF. The CDR3 DNA follows: TGTGCCAGCAGTTACGCCGACAGCGCTTCACCCCTCCACTTT.

The rearrangement joins TRBV5-1 to TRBJ1-1, with D hard to call. CDR1 is SGHRS and CDR2 is YFSETQ in the germline V gene. V was cut by 5 bases and J by 3 bases, with 14 bases left in between. CDR3 length: 14 amino acids. The CDR3 nucleotides read TGCGCCAGCAGTCGTCGTTCGGAAGACACTGAAGCTTTCTTT. Amino acids: CASSRRSEDTEAFF. The entire variable domain, with the rest obtained from reference TRBV5-1 and TRBJ1-1, is as follows: KAGVTQTPRYLIKTRGQQVTLSCSPISGHRSVSWYQQTPGQGLQFLFEYFSETQRNKGNFPGRFSGRQFSNSRSEMNVSTLELGDSALYLCASSRRSEDTEAFFGQGTRLTVV.

The CDR3 spells CASSYSGLSGNTIYF. CDR3 nucleotide sequence: TGTGCCAGCAGCTACTCTGGCCTCTCTGGAAACACCATATATTTT. This sequence joins TRBV27 and TRBJ1-3; D not resolved. Germline values: CDR1 MNHEY, CDR2 SMNVEV (reference sequence). The CDR3 covers 15 residues. V lost 6 bases, J lost 0 bases, and 12 bases lay in between.

The chain is built from TRBV6-1 and TRBJ2-3, with D perhaps TRBD2 (6 bases). The V gene lost 3 bases and the J gene lost 2 bases, with 12 bases spanning the gap. Germline CDR1 and CDR2: MNHNS and SASEGT. This CDR3 is built from 15 residues. The chain's CDR3 is CASSDRAGFTDTQYF. The CDR3 DNA sequence: TGTGCCAGCAGTGACCGGGCGGGGTTCACAGATACGCAGTATTTT.

This chain uses TRBV7-9 with TRBJ2-1, with TRBD2 matching over 15 bases. The CDR3 sequence is 16 residues long. Germline V gene data show CDR1 as SEHNR and CDR2 as FQNEAQ (reference sequence). Trimming took 5 bases from V and 8 from J; bases not matched to a gene: 7. CDR3 bases: TGTGCCAGCAGCCCAGGGACTAGCGGGGGGCACCATGAGCAGTTCTTC. It translates to CASSPGTSGGHHEQFF.

This chain joins TRBV11-1 and TRBJ1-3; D ambiguous. CDR3 size: 14 residues. CDR1 and CDR2 from the germline V gene are SGHAT and FQDESV (reference sequence). The ends were cut back, 4 bases at V and 1 base at J, with 8 bases in the middle. This CDR3 reads CASSSPPSGNTIYF. As DNA, the CDR3 is TGTGCCAGCAGCTCTCCCCCTTCTGGAAACACCATATATTTT.

V usage is TRBV10-1 and J usage is TRBJ1-5; D is ambiguous. The germline V and J ends were trimmed by 11 bases and 7 bases, with 24 bases remaining between them. The CDR3 has 15 residues. Germline loops: CDR1 WNHNN, CDR2 SYGVQD (reference sequence). The CDR3 coding sequence is TGCGCCGACCCCAAACCTTCACCGTACAGACAGCCCCAGCATTTT. Encoded protein: CADPKPSPYRQPQHF.

The genes are TRBV11-2 and TRBJ2-3, with D perhaps assigned TRBD1 or TRBD2 (5 bases each). In germline, CDR1 is SGHAT, CDR2 FQNNGV. The CDR3 is 15 residues long. The ends were cut back, 2 bases at V and 0 bases at J, with 9 bases in the middle. For the CDR3, the DNA is TGTGCCAGCAGCTTAAGGTGGGGGAGCACAGATACGCAGTATTTT. Encoded protein: CASSLRWGSTDTQYF.

The chain is built from TRBV24-1 and TRBJ2-2, with TRBD1 matching over 10 bases. V trimming: 6 bases; J trimming: 4 bases; junction bases outside the gene matches: 4. This CDR3 has 15 residues. The germline gives CDR1 KGHDR, CDR2 SFDVKD. The CDR3 DNA reads TGTGCCACCAGTACCGGGACAGGGGTCACCGGGGAGCTGTTTTTT. Amino acid sequence: CATSTGTGVTGELFF.

The rearrangement uses TRBV7-2 and TRBJ2-1; weak D call: TRBD2 (6 bases). CDR1 is SGHTA and CDR2 is FQGNSA in the germline V gene. The CDR3 length is 16 residues. Deletions cut 5 bases from V and 3 bases from J, with 17 bases between. The CDR3 is CASSDILGTLYNEQFF. As DNA, the CDR3 is TGTGCCAGCAGCGACATACTCGGGACTCTCTACAATGAGCAGTTCTTC.

CDR3 region: CASSRQGVIGNTIYF. CDR3 coding DNA: TGTGCCAGCAGCAGACAGGGCGTAATCGGAAACACCATATATTTT. The chain has TRBV3-1 (or the pseudogene TRBV3-2) and TRBJ1-3; 7 bases are a match to TRBD1. V shed 5 bases, J shed 4 bases, and the junction held 8 bases outside the gene matches. The CDR3 spans 15 residues. Germline CDR1 is LGHDT and CDR2 is YNNKEL (reference sequence).

The CDR3 nucleotides are TGTGCCAGCAGTATAAAAAACAGGAACACCGGGGAGCTGTTTTTT. Translation gives CASSIKNRNTGELFF. The rearrangement links TRBV9 to TRBJ2-2, with unresolved D. In germline, CDR1 is SGDLS, CDR2 YYNGEE. V lost 5 bases and J 1 base, leaving 12 bases between the germline ends. The CDR3 has 15 residues.

V is TRBV24-1 and J is TRBJ2-5, with TRBD1 matching 9 bases. Per the germline V gene, CDR1 is KGHDR and CDR2 is SFDVKD. Unmatched junction bases numbered 11, after V lost 3 bases and J lost 4 bases. The CDR3 covers 17 residues. As DNA, the CDR3 is TGTGCCACCAGTGATACCGCGACAGGGGGAGTGAGAGAGACCCAGTACTTC. Encoded protein: CATSDTATGGVRETQYF.

The V gene is TRBV11-2, the J gene TRBJ1-2; D is possibly TRBD1 (6 bases). Between the trimmed V and J ends, which lost 0 bases and 2 bases, there was a span of 7 bases. The germline gives CDR1 SGHAT, CDR2 FQNNGV. The CDR3 has 14 amino acids. This CDR3 reads CASSLDRGNYGYTF. CDR3 nucleotides: TGTGCCAGCAGCTTAGATAGGGGGAACTATGGCTACACCTTC.

The chain has TRBV5-1 and TRBJ1-1, with D uncertain. The CDR3 consists of 13 residues. The V gene's germline CDR1 is SGHRS and CDR2 YFSETQ. Trimming stripped 7 bases from V and 1 base from J, with 11 bases between. DNA for the CDR3: TGCGCCAGCTTTTCGACCGAGAACACTGAAGCTTTCTTT. Residues: CASFSTENTEAFF.

The CDR3 coding sequence is TGCGCCAGCATGGGACAGGGGACTAGCGGGGGCCCTAAGAGGAGCACAGATACGCAGTATTTT. Amino acids: CASMGQGTSGGPKRSTDTQYF. The chain couples TRBV5-1 to TRBJ2-3; 14 bases are shared with TRBD2. This CDR3 spans 21 amino acids. The V segment lost 6 bases and the J segment 0 bases; nucleotides outside the gene matches: 18. Germline-derived CDR1 and CDR2 are SGHRS and YFSETQ.

CDR3: CASSLAGAGYQPQHF. The DNA for the CDR3 is TGTGCCAGCAGCTTGGCGGGGGCAGGGTATCAGCCCCAGCATTTT. The V and J genes are TRBV5-6 and TRBJ1-5; a weak D match, TRBD1 (6 bases). Germline V CDR1 and CDR2: SGHDT, YYEEEE. V was shortened by 0 bases and J by 5 bases, with 12 bases between the two germline ends. The CDR3 covers 15 residues.

CDR3 sequence (DNA): TGTGCCAGCAGCGGGACTAGCGGGGGGGGCACAGATACGCAGTATTTT. This codes for CASSGTSGGGTDTQYF. The rearrangement joins TRBV5-4 to TRBJ2-3, with TRBD2 matching over 16 bases. CDR1 is SGHNT and CDR2 is YYREEE in the germline V gene (reference sequence). The CDR3 contains 16 residues. The ends lost 4 bases at V and 1 base at J; junction bases unmatched: 0.

This chain connects TRBV5-1 to TRBJ2-2, with 11 bases matching TRBD2. Trimming at V came to 4 bases and at J to 2 bases, leaving 4 bases not matched to a gene. Germline values: CDR1 SGHRS, CDR2 YFSETQ. The length of the CDR3 is 16 residues. The CDR3 nucleotides are TGCGCCAGCAGCGGTACTAGCGGGGGAAACACCGGGGAGCTGTTTTTT. Translated: CASSGTSGGNTGELFF.

The chain has TRBV5-1 and TRBJ2-3; perhaps TRBD1 as D (6 bases). CDR3 size: 15 residues. V was cut by 1 base and J by 4 bases, with 13 bases left in between. In germline, CDR1 is SGHRS, CDR2 YFSETQ. The DNA for the CDR3 is TGCGCCAGCAGCTTGACAGGGTTTGGCCCAGATACGCAGTATTTT. Amino acids: CASSLTGFGPDTQYF.

This chain joins TRBV5-4 and TRBJ1-3; possible D gene TRBD1, 5 bases. V lost 2 bases and J 4 bases, leaving 7 bases between the germline ends. CDR3 length: 13 amino acids. The V gene's germline CDR1 is SGHNT and CDR2 YYREEE (reference sequence). CDR3 nucleotide sequence: TGTGCCAGCAGCTTCGACAGAGGAAACACCATATATTTT. Translated, it gives CASSFDRGNTIYF.